This T cell receptor (beta chain) was sequenced during a study of blood T cell repertoires in COVID-19. About the research overall: Acute and convalescent COVID-19 samples came from the United States, Italy and Spain. In each case, the material was cDNA or gDNA derived from T cells, B-cell-depleted T cells, or PBMCs.

Authors' data handling: Estimated nucleated cell counts came from reference gene primer amplification. Using immunoSEQ multiplex PCR, the repertoire was profiled, and TCRdb retains in-frame clones only, with some absent. The V and J calls and clone size are taken from that table; D and trimming were inferred from the DNA. The sample consists of 360,000 or so clones, roughly nine tenths of them appearing once. CDR1 and CDR2 (germline): SGHRS, YFSETQ. V was shortened by 2 bases and J by 0 bases, with 11 bases between the two germline ends. The CDR3 sequence is 16 residues long. Patients of the Seattle cohort, enrolled during active infection, were followed longitudinally.

Sequencing was carried out using peripheral blood. The chain joins TRBV5-1 to TRBJ2-2; D is unresolved. The receptor was isolated from a woman aged 55-69 years with COVID-19, enrolled during active disease. CDR3 sequence reads: CASSFLRNANTGELFF. Written as DNA, the CDR3 is TGCGCCAGCAGCTTCCTGCGGAATGCGAACACCGGGGAGCTGTTTTTT.